The 15 T cell receptor beta chains below were found in one sample sequenced in a study of blood T cells in healthy people across ages. Using a J-beta primer mix together with a sample-barcoded 5' primer, a second PCR was run for roughly 6 to 12 cycles. TCRdb passed the 5' RACE reads through MiXCR, listing each CDR3 protein once. The sample lists hundreds of thousands of distinct CDR3 sequences, 32% occurring once. Sequenced sample: blood. These TCRs come from a woman older than 75 in good health.

Details on this clonotype: A much more abundant neighbour one base away suggests this may be a read error. The chain joins TRBV12-3 or TRBV12-4 to TRBJ2-1, with D perhaps being TRBD1 or TRBD2 (6 bases each). V was shortened by 11 bases and J by 2 bases, with 13 bases between the two germline ends. This CDR3 is built from 13 residues. As DNA, the CDR3 is TGTGCCTCCCGGGGGCCCCCCTACAATGAGCAGTTCTTC. It specifies CASRGPPYNEQFF.

The table lists this clonotype with a few counts. The chain couples TRBV18 to TRBJ1-2; no clear D. The germline V and J ends were trimmed by 2 bases and 6 bases, with 7 bases remaining between them. Per germline, CDR1 KGHSH and CDR2 LQKENI. CDR3 length: 12 residues. The CDR3 DNA is TGTGCCAGCTCACCAGTAGGAGATGGCTACACCTTC. The encoded protein is CASSPVGDGYTF. Full variable domain (remainder filled in from reference TRBV18 and TRBJ1-2): NAGVMQNPRHLVRRRGQEARLRCSPMKGHSHVYWYRQLPEEGLKFMVYLQKENIIDESGMPKERFSAEFPKEGPSILRIQQVVRGDSAAYFCASSPVGDGYTFGSGTRLTVV.

This clonotype has ten or more counts. The genes are TRBV5-1 and TRBJ2-7; D remains unclear. This CDR3 region has 15 residues. The V end lost 0 bases, the J end lost 2 bases, and 12 bases lay between the germline ends. Germline CDR1 SGHRS, CDR2 YFSETQ. This CDR3 is CASSLGVEQTYEQYF. The CDR3 DNA reads TGCGCCAGCAGCTTGGGAGTAGAACAGACCTACGAGCAGTACTTC.

Of note for this clonotype: A read error may be the cause here, since a much bigger clone is one base away. The chain has TRBV7-2 and TRBJ2-5; 10 bases line up with TRBD2. The CDR3 is 15 residues long. After removal of 5 bases from V and 11 bases from J, the junction contained 14 bases not matched to a gene. Germline V gene lookup returns CDR1 SGHTA and CDR2 FQGNSA. For the CDR3, the DNA is TGTGCCAGCAGCAGGGAGAGCGGGGGGGCTAGTGAGCAGTACTTC. This gives the protein CASSRESGGASEQYF.

This clonotype was observed once. Possible read error: a much larger clone is one base away. J is TRBJ2-3 and V is TRBV6-4, with TRBD1 matching 10 bases. Germline CDR1 and CDR2: MRHNA and SNTAGT. Trimming cost V 6 bases and J 4 bases; bases outside gene matches: 7. This CDR3 contains 15 residues. The chain's CDR3 is CASRPDRGPADTQYF. CDR3 DNA: TGTGCCAGCAGACCAGACAGGGGGCCCGCAGATACGCAGTATTTT.

About this clonotype itself: A single base separates this from a much larger clone, so it may be a read error. V and J are TRBV2 and TRBJ2-7; D is ambiguous. The CDR3 length is 15 residues. The V and J ends lost 8 bases and 2 bases respectively, with 19 bases between them. The germline gives CDR1 SNHLY, CDR2 FYNNEI. The CDR3 is CASLKNPELTYEQYF. DNA for the CDR3: TGTGCCAGCTTAAAAAATCCAGAGCTAACCTACGAGCAGTACTTC.

Many counts were recorded for this clonotype. The chain joins TRBV4-3 to TRBJ2-5; D might be TRBD1 (5 bases). Germline loops: CDR1 LGHNA, CDR2 YSLEER. The length of the CDR3 is 15 residues. Deletions cut 2 bases from V and 5 bases from J, with 15 bases between. For the CDR3, the DNA is TGCGCCAGCAGCCAACTAGGGTCAGGGATGGAGACCCAGTACTTC. It codes for CASSQLGSGMETQYF.

This clonotype was counted ten times or more. J is TRBJ1-5 and V is TRBV27; D perhaps matches TRBD1 (6 bases). This CDR3 is built from 15 residues. The germline V gene has CDR1 MNHEY and CDR2 SMNVEV (reference sequence). With 5 bases removed from V and 2 bases from J, the gap between germline ends came to 13 bases. DNA for the CDR3: TGTGCCAGCAGTCCCTCAGGGGACGGCAATCAGCCCCAGCATTTT. Protein: CASSPSGDGNQPQHF.

This clonotype was picked up a small number of times. V is TRBV5-1 and J is TRBJ2-5; 9 positions match TRBD2. The DNA end lines up better with TRBJ2-7; the J call may be wrong. CDR1 is SGHRS and CDR2 is YFSETQ in the germline V gene. The CDR3 runs 13 residues. Here the CDR3 DNA reads TGCGCCAGCAGACTAGCGGGTGGCCACGAGCAGTACTTC. Protein: CASRLAGGHEQYF.

This clonotype showed up many times. The chain uses TRBV4-1 and TRBJ1-1, with 9 bases lining up with TRBD1. The CDR3 length is 16 residues. V gave up 4 bases and J gave up 5 bases; unmatched junction bases: 11. Germline values: CDR1 MGHRA, CDR2 YSYEKL. The DNA for the CDR3 is TGCGCCAGCAGCCTCAGGGGGGACAGGGAAGGGACTGAAGCTTTCTTT. This sequence encodes CASSLRGDREGTEAFF.

This clonotype has a handful of counts. V gene TRBV5-1 combines with J gene TRBJ1-2; no reliable D call. In germline, CDR1 is SGHRS, CDR2 YFSETQ. Trimming left V 0 bases short and J 4 bases short, with 7 bases between. The CDR3 loop spans 13 amino acids. CDR3 nucleotides: TGCGCCAGCAGCTTGGAGGAGATCTATGGCTACACCTTC. This codes for CASSLEEIYGYTF.

The rearrangement uses TRBV15 and TRBJ1-2, with D perhaps matching TRBD1 (5 bases). This CDR3 is 15 amino acids long. CDR1 is LNHNV, CDR2 YYDKDF, per germline (reference sequence). Trimming pared 5 bases from V and 6 bases from J, leaving 19 bases between. The DNA of the CDR3 is TGTGCCACCAGCCCCCAGGACCGGCAGGGTCATGGCTACACCTTC. This gives the protein CATSPQDRQGHGYTF.

Of note for this clonotype: A much larger clone differs by one base, so this may be a read error. The V gene is TRBV14, the J gene TRBJ2-1; 7 positions agree with TRBD1. In germline, CDR1 is SGHDN, CDR2 FVKESK. The CDR3 is 15 residues long. This chain's CDR3 is CAGSQATGAYNEQFF. The CDR3 DNA reads as TGTGCCGGCAGCCAAGCAACAGGGGCCTACAATGAGCAGTTCTTC.

The chain employs TRBV6-1 and TRBJ2-3; TRBD2 is a possible D gene (5 bases). This CDR3 has 13 residues. The V gene lost 4 bases and the J gene lost 2 bases, with 7 bases spanning the gap. Germline CDR1 and CDR2: MNHNS and SASEGT. The CDR3 nucleotides are TGTGCCAGCAGTGTCGGGAACACAGATACGCAGTATTTT. This codes for CASSVGNTDTQYF.

The rearrangement joins TRBV3-1 to TRBJ1-1; no firm D call. This CDR3 has 13 amino acids. Germline-derived CDR1 and CDR2 are LGHDT and YNNKEL (reference sequence). The V end lost 4 bases, the J end lost 6 bases, and 12 bases lay between the germline ends. The CDR3 loop reads CASSPLGVSEAFF. CDR3 nucleotide sequence: TGTGCCAGCAGCCCTCTAGGAGTATCTGAAGCTTTCTTT.